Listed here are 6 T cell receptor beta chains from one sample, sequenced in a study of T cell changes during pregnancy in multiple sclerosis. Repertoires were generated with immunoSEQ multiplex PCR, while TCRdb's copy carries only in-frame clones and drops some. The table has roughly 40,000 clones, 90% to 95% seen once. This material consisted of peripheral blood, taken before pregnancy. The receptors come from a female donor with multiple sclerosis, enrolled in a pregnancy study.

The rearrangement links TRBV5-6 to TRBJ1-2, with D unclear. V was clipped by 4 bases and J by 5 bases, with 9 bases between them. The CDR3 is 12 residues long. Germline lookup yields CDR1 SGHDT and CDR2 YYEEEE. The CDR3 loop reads CASSLLYYGYTF. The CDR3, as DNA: TGTGCCAGCAGCCTTCTTTATTATGGCTACACCTTC.

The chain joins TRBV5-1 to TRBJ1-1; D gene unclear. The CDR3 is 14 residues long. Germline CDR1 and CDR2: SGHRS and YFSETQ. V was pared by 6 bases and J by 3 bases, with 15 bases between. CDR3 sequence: CASIRDIDHTEAFF. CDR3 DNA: TGCGCCAGCATTAGAGACATAGACCACACTGAAGCTTTCTTT.

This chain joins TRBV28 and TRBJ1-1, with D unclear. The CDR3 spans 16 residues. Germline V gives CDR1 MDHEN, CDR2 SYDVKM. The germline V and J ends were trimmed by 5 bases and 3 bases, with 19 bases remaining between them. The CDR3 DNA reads TGTGCCAGCAGTCTCCAATGGGTGGGGAGGGACACTGAAGCTTTCTTT. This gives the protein CASSLQWVGRDTEAFF.

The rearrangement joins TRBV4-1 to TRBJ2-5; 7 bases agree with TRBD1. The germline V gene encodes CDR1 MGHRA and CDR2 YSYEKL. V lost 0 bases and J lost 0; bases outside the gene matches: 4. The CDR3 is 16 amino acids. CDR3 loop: CASSQERGQDQETQYF. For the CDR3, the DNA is TGCGCCAGCAGCCAAGAAAGGGGGCAGGACCAAGAGACCCAGTACTTC.

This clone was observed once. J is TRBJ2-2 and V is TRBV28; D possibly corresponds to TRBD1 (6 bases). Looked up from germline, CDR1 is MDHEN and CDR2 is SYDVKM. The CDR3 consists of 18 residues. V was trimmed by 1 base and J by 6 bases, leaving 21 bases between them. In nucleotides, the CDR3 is TGTGCCAGCAGTTTATTTGGGACGGACAGCGTGGGGGCCGGGGAGCTGTTTTTT. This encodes CASSLFGTDSVGAGELFF. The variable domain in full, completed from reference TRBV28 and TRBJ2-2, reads DVKVTQSSRYLVKRTGEKVFLECVQDMDHENMFWYRQDPGLGLRLIYFSYDVKMKEKGDIPEGYSVSREKKERFSLILESASTNQTSMYLCASSLFGTDSVGAGELFFGEGSRLTVL.

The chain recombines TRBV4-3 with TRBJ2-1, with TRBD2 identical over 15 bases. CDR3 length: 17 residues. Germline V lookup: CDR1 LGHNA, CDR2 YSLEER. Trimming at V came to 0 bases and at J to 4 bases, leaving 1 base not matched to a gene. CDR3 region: CASSQDGLAGGYNEQFF. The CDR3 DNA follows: TGCGCCAGCAGCCAAGACGGACTAGCGGGGGGGTACAATGAGCAGTTCTTC.